A selection of T cell receptor beta chains follows, all from one sample in a study of blood T cell repertoires in COVID-19. The assay was immunoSEQ multiplex PCR, and TCRdb's table has in-frame clones only and misses some. The sample contains roughly 54,000 clones, about 90% of which appear only once. Sequences were obtained from peripheral blood. The receptors were gathered from a woman aged 55-70 years with active or convalescent COVID-19. Both conserved end residues are part of each CDR3. Each record gives: J gene, V gene, clone size, D gene, CDR3 DNA, CDR3 protein. D genes are given only for firm matches. Size tells how often a clone was seen (once, few, many) or the class of an expanded clone, and some rows leave it out.

j_call: TRBJ1-1; v_call: TRBV4-2; clone_size: NA; d_call: NA; cdr3_nt: TGTGCCAGCAGCCAAGAGATAGGGGCGACTACTGAAGCTTTCTTT; cdr3_aa: CASSQEIGATTEAFF
j_call: TRBJ1-5; v_call: TRBV6-5; clone_size: NA; d_call: TRBD1; cdr3_nt: TGTGCCAGCAGTTACTCCGGGACAGGGGACGGTCAGCCCCAGCATTTT; cdr3_aa: CASSYSGTGDGQPQHF
j_call: TRBJ1-5; v_call: TRBV30; clone_size: NA; d_call: NA; cdr3_nt: TGTGCCTGGAGTGTACAGATTAATCAGCCCCAGCATTTT; cdr3_aa: CAWSVQINQPQHF
j_call: TRBJ1-1; v_call: TRBV4-1; clone_size: NA; d_call: TRBD1; cdr3_nt: TGCGCCAGCAGCCACGGCGGGACAGGGAGGTCCACTGAAGCTTTCTTT; cdr3_aa: CASSHGGTGRSTEAFF
j_call: TRBJ1-2; v_call: TRBV28; clone_size: NA; d_call: NA; cdr3_nt: TGTGCCACACAGAAGTTGGGTTACACCTTC; cdr3_aa: CATQKLGYTF
j_call: TRBJ2-1; v_call: TRBV20-1; clone_size: NA; d_call: NA; cdr3_nt: TGCAGTGCTCGCCGGGACACTTCGAAGTTCTTC; cdr3_aa: CSARRDTSKFF
j_call: TRBJ2-2; v_call: TRBV19; clone_size: NA; d_call: NA; cdr3_nt: TGTGCCAGTAGCTTCCTGGGCCTTAACACCGGGGAGCTGTTTTTT; cdr3_aa: CASSFLGLNTGELFF
j_call: TRBJ2-7; v_call: TRBV12-3/TRBV12-4; clone_size: NA; d_call: NA; cdr3_nt: TGTGCCAGCAGCATAGACAGAACCGAGCAGTACTTC; cdr3_aa: CASSIDRTEQYF
j_call: TRBJ1-2; v_call: TRBV29-1; clone_size: NA; d_call: NA; cdr3_nt: TGCAGCGTTGAAAGTCAGAGGGTTTATGGCTACACCTTC; cdr3_aa: CSVESQRVYGYTF
j_call: TRBJ2-1; v_call: TRBV5-4; clone_size: once; d_call: TRBD1; cdr3_nt: TGTGCCAGCAGCGCTCCAAGTGAGGGGGCCAATGAGCAGTTCTTC; cdr3_aa: CASSAPSEGANEQFF
j_call: TRBJ1-5; v_call: TRBV19; clone_size: NA; d_call: NA; cdr3_nt: TGTGCCAGTAGAGTTTTTTCAGGGGCTAGGGATCAGCCCCAGCATTTT; cdr3_aa: CASRVFSGARDQPQHF
j_call: TRBJ1-1; v_call: TRBV11-2; clone_size: few; d_call: TRBD1; cdr3_nt: TGTGCCAGCAGCGGGGGGGGACAGGCGATGAACACTGAAGCTTTCTTT; cdr3_aa: CASSGGGQAMNTEAFF
j_call: TRBJ1-3; v_call: TRBV29-1; clone_size: few; d_call: NA; cdr3_nt: TGCAGCGTTGGGTCGGAGGCTGGAAACACCATATATTTT; cdr3_aa: CSVGSEAGNTIYF
j_call: TRBJ1-3; v_call: TRBV18; clone_size: NA; d_call: TRBD1; cdr3_nt: TGTGCCAGCTCACCGTTCGGGACAGGCAACTCTGGAAACACCATATATTTT; cdr3_aa: CASSPFGTGNSGNTIYF
j_call: TRBJ2-7; v_call: TRBV30; clone_size: NA; d_call: TRBD2; cdr3_nt: TGTGCCTGGAGTGGGGGCGGGGGACGGTTTTGGGACTACGAGCAGTACTTC; cdr3_aa: CAWSGGGGRFWDYEQYF
j_call: TRBJ1-4; v_call: TRBV3-1/TRBV3-2; clone_size: NA; d_call: NA; cdr3_nt: TGTGCCAGCAGCGTAGGACAGTTTGGTGAAAAACTGTTTTTT; cdr3_aa: CASSVGQFGEKLFF
j_call: TRBJ1-5; v_call: TRBV3-1/TRBV3-2; clone_size: NA; d_call: TRBD1; cdr3_nt: TGTGCCAGCAGCCTTTTACAGGGGCAGCCCCAGCATTTT; cdr3_aa: CASSLLQGQPQHF
j_call: TRBJ2-4; v_call: TRBV29-1; clone_size: NA; d_call: NA; cdr3_nt: TGCAGCGTTGAAAAAGGCTGGCAGGGAAGAAACATTCAGTACTTC; cdr3_aa: CSVEKGWQGRNIQYF